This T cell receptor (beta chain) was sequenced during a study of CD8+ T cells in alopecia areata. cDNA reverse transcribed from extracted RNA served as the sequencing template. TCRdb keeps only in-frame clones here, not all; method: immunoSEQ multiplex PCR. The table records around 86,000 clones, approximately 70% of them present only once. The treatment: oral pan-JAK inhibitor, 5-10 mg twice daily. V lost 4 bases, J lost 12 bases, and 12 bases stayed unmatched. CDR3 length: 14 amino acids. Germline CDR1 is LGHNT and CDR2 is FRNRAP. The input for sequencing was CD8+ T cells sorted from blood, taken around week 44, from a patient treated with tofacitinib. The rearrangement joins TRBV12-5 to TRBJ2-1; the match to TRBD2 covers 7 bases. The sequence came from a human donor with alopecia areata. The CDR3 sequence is CASGSRLASTGQFF. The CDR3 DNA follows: TGTGCTAGTGGTTCACGACTAGCTTCAACTGGGCAGTTCTTC.